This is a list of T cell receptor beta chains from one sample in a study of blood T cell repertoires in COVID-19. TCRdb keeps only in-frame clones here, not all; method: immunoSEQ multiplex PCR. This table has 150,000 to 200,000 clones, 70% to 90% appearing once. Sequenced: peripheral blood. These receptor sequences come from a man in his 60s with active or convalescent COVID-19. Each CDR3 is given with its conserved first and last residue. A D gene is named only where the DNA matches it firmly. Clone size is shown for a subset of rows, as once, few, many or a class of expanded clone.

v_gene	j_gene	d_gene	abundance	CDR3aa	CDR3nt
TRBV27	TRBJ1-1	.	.	CASSQEGLRTEAFF	TGTGCCAGCAGTCAGGAGGGTTTAAGGACTGAAGCTTTCTTT
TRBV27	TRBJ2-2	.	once	CASSSLGGLDTGELFF	TGTGCCAGCAGTTCTCTGGGGGGACTCGACACCGGGGAGCTGTTTTTT
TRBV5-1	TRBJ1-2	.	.	CASSSNTDYGYTF	TGCGCCAGCAGCTCCAACACCGACTATGGCTACACCTTC
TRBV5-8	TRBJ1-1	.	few	CASSLRGVSNTEAFF	TGTGCCAGCAGCTTGCGGGGGGTTTCGAACACTGAAGCTTTCTTT
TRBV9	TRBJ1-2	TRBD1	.	CASSPRDRGLSNYGYIF	TGTGCCAGCAGCCCCCGGGACAGGGGACTCTCTAACTATGGCTACATCTTC
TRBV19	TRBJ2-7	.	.	CASSISVDSSYEQYF	TGTGCCAGTAGTATAAGCGTGGACAGCTCCTACGAGCAGTACTTC
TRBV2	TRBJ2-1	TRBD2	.	CASRAPSGGLVNEQFF	TGTGCCAGCAGGGCCCCTAGCGGGGGGCTTGTCAATGAGCAGTTCTTC
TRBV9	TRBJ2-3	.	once	CASSVADTQYF	TGTGCCAGCAGCGTCGCAGATACGCAGTATTTT
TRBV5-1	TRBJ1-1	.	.	CASSSQGSMNTEAFF	TGCGCCAGCAGTTCCCAGGGGTCCATGAACACTGAAGCTTTCTTT
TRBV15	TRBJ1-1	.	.	CATSRDLNPRPATGEAFF	TGTGCCACCAGCAGGGATTTGAACCCCCGGCCCGCAACAGGTGAAGCTTTCTTT
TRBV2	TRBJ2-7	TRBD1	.	CARGAGQVYEQYF	TGTGCCAGGGGCGCGGGACAGGTATACGAGCAGTACTTC
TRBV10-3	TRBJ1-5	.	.	CAISEEFGSQPQHF	TGTGCCATCAGTGAAGAGTTTGGGAGTCAGCCCCAGCATTTT
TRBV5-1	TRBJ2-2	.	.	CASSLEGGTGELFF	TGCGCCAGCAGCTTGGAAGGGGGTACCGGGGAGCTGTTTTTT
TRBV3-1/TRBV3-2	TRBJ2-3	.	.	CASSPPGVSTDTQYF	TGTGCCAGCAGCCCACCGGGGGTGAGCACAGATACGCAGTATTTT
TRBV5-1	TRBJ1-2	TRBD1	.	CASSSTRTGYGYTF	TGCGCCAGCAGCTCGACTCGGACAGGTTATGGCTACACCTTC